This entry lists 20 T cell receptor beta chains sequenced from one sample in a study of control samples from healthy donors and cancer patients (dated by TCRdb to about 2020). Library construction relied on the immunoSEQ multiplex PCR assay. Held by TCRdb, this immuneACCESS table contains in-frame sequences only and omits some clones. Under half of the omission traces to an unresolved V gene where checked; the cause of the rest is unknown. This sample comprises 150,000 or so clones, under 95% of them detected only once. The biggest ten clones account for about 5.8% of the sample. The sequenced sample consisted of blood. The receptors shown here come from a young man in good health.

The J gene is TRBJ2-7, the V gene TRBV15, with 9 positions matching TRBD2. The CDR3 totals 16 residues. Per germline, CDR1 LNHNV and CDR2 YYDKDF (reference sequence). The trim removed 1 base at V and 3 bases at J, leaving 7 bases unmatched. Written as DNA, the CDR3 is TGTGCCACCAGCAGAGGGGGAGGTAGCGGGGGCTACGAGCAGTACTTC. It is translated as CATSRGGGSGGYEQYF.

The chain links TRBV4-1 to TRBJ2-1; D is ambiguous. Germline assignment: CDR1 MGHRA and CDR2 YSYEKL. The CDR3 length is 16 residues. V was trimmed by 0 bases and J by 2 bases, leaving 11 bases between them. CDR3 sequence reads: CASSQDTGFPYNEQFF. In nucleotides, the CDR3 is TGCGCCAGCAGCCAAGATACCGGGTTTCCCTACAATGAGCAGTTCTTC.

V is TRBV5-4 and J is TRBJ2-5; D is ambiguous. Trimming took 4 bases from V and 2 from J, leaving 12 bases between them. Germline V CDR1 and CDR2: SGHNT, YYREEE (reference sequence). The CDR3 runs 14 residues. The CDR3 region is CASSLTRVQETQYF. In DNA form, the CDR3 reads TGTGCCAGCAGCCTGACCCGGGTTCAAGAGACCCAGTACTTC.

This sequence joins TRBV11-1 and TRBJ1-1, with D perhaps matching TRBD1 (5 bases). V shed 1 base and J shed 4 bases, with 13 bases lying between them. The CDR3 length is 15 residues. Germline V lookup: CDR1 SGHAT, CDR2 FQDESV (reference sequence). Here the CDR3 DNA reads TGTGCCAGCAGCTTAGATCCGGGGGAGGCCACTGAAGCTTTCTTT. It is translated as CASSLDPGEATEAFF.

V and J are TRBV7-2 and TRBJ2-7; tentatively, D is TRBD2 (5 bases). Germline V gene lookup returns CDR1 SGHTA and CDR2 FQGNSA. V was clipped by 1 base and J by 6 bases, with 13 bases between them. The CDR3 runs 14 residues. DNA for the CDR3: TGTGCCAGCAGCTTAGTGTTGAGAACTAGCGAGCAGTACTTC. Amino acid sequence: CASSLVLRTSEQYF. Combining the CDR3 with reference TRBV7-2 and TRBJ2-7 gives the whole variable domain GAGVSQSPSNKVTEKGKDVELRCDPISGHTALYWYRQSLGQGLEFLIYFQGNSAPDKSGLPSDRFSAERTGGSVSTLTIQRTQQEDSAVYLCASSLVLRTSEQYFGPGTRLTVT.

The chain links TRBV30 to TRBJ2-2; a weak D match, TRBD1 (5 bases). Germline V CDR1 and CDR2: GTSNPN, SVGIG (reference sequence). V was pared by 8 bases and J by 4 bases, with 11 bases between. This CDR3 has 12 residues. The CDR3 loop is CALKGFTGELFF. The CDR3 DNA reads TGTGCCCTTAAGGGGTTCACCGGGGAGCTGTTTTTT.

The gene calls are TRBV5-1 and TRBJ2-1, with 11 nucleotides matching TRBD2. The CDR3 runs to 17 residues. The germline V gene has CDR1 SGHRS and CDR2 YFSETQ. Trimming took 4 bases from V and 2 from J; bases not matched to a gene: 8. In nucleotides, the CDR3 is TGCGCCAGCAGCCGAGGGCTAGCGGGGGGCGCCTACAATGAGCAGTTCTTC. This encodes CASSRGLAGGAYNEQFF.

This rearrangement joins TRBV5-8 to TRBJ2-3; a possible D gene is TRBD1 (5 bases). The CDR3 runs 13 residues. The V and J ends lost 5 bases and 1 base respectively, with 8 bases between them. Per the germline V gene, CDR1 is SGHTS and CDR2 is YDEGEE. For the CDR3, the DNA is TGTGCCAGCAGGGGGCCGGGCACAGATACGCAGTATTTT. Translated, it gives CASRGPGTDTQYF.

The CDR3 loop is CASSLEGEETQYF. The CDR3 region has the DNA TGTGCCAGCAGCTTGGAGGGAGAAGAGACCCAGTACTTC. V usage is TRBV5-4 and J usage is TRBJ2-5, with D tentatively TRBD2 (5 bases). CDR1 is SGHNT, CDR2 YYREEE, per germline (reference sequence). The V end lost 0 bases, the J end lost 3 bases, and 6 bases lay between the germline ends. The CDR3 sequence is 13 residues long.

The chain couples TRBV6-4 to TRBJ2-2; TRBD2 might be the D (6 bases). CDR3 length: 13 residues. Trimming removed 3 bases from V and 7 bases from J, with 9 bases in between. Looked up from germline, CDR1 is MRHNA and CDR2 is SNTAGT. The CDR3 protein is CASSEVRDGELFF. The CDR3, as DNA: TGTGCCAGCAGTGAAGTGCGGGACGGGGAGCTGTTTTTT.

In this sample, this clone turned up once. The sample carries other DNA sequences with the same CDR3. V and J are TRBV5-1 and TRBJ1-1; a possible D gene is TRBD1 (5 bases). V was pared by 0 bases and J by 3 bases, with 6 bases between. This CDR3 spans 13 amino acids. Germline V lookup: CDR1 SGHRS, CDR2 YFSETQ. CDR3 in amino acids: CASSLGGDTEAFF. The CDR3 DNA is TGCGCCAGCAGCTTGGGAGGGGACACTGAAGCTTTCTTT.

The V gene is TRBV30, the J gene TRBJ2-7; D remains ambiguous. Germline V CDR1 and CDR2: GTSNPN, SVGIG (reference sequence). The CDR3 spans 11 residues. The V and J ends lost 2 bases and 3 bases respectively, with 5 bases between them. The CDR3 region is CAWSTNYEQYF. In DNA, the CDR3 is TGTGCCTGGAGTACTAACTACGAGCAGTACTTC.

The chain links TRBV5-6 to TRBJ2-2; possibly TRBD2 for D (5 bases). Germline V gene sequence: CDR1 SGHDT, CDR2 YYEEEE. V lost 1 base and J 2 bases, leaving 6 bases between the germline ends. The CDR3 covers 14 residues. The CDR3 bases are TGTGCCAGCAGCTTGCCGGGAAACACCGGGGAGCTGTTTTTT. Translated: CASSLPGNTGELFF.

This clone was picked up one time. The CDR3 reads CASSLENFRTDTQYF. The CDR3 nucleotides read TGCGCCAGCAGCTTGGAAAATTTTCGCACAGATACGCAGTATTTT. The chain carries TRBV5-1 and TRBJ2-3; D unresolved. The V gene lost 0 bases and the J gene lost 1 base, with 9 bases spanning the gap. The CDR3 runs 15 residues. Per germline, CDR1 SGHRS and CDR2 YFSETQ.

About this clone: This CDR3 is also generated by other DNA sequences in the sample. This chain joins TRBV30 and TRBJ1-5; TRBD1 is a possible D gene (6 bases). This CDR3 region has 13 residues. Trimming stripped 0 bases from V and 4 bases from J, with 7 bases between. Germline V lookup: CDR1 GTSNPN, CDR2 SVGIG (reference sequence). For the CDR3, the DNA is TGTGCCTGGAGTGTAGGGGGGAATCAGCCCCAGCATTTT. Translation: CAWSVGGNQPQHF.

The genes are TRBV9 and TRBJ2-2, with D maybe TRBD2 (6 bases). Germline assignment: CDR1 SGDLS and CDR2 YYNGEE. The CDR3 covers 14 residues. Between the trimmed V and J ends, which lost 4 bases and 9 bases, there was a span of 16 bases. CDR3 DNA sequence: TGTGCCAGCAGCCCCGCTGGAGGGAATAGGGAGCTGTTTTTT. As protein: CASSPAGGNRELFF.

In regard to this clone: The same CDR3 arises from other DNA sequences in this sample as well. In nucleotides, the CDR3 is TGCAGCGTTGGAGGAGGGGGGCTGGGGGGCTACACCTTC. This codes for CSVGGGGLGGYTF. This chain uses TRBV29-1 with TRBJ1-2; possibly TRBD1 for D (6 bases). The CDR3 length is 13 residues. Trimming took off 4 bases at V and 8 bases at J, with 17 bases between the two ends. Per the germline V gene, CDR1 is SQVTM and CDR2 is ANQGSEA.

The chain employs TRBV5-4 and TRBJ1-1; D gene ambiguous. V was clipped by 0 bases and J by 0 bases, with 6 bases between them. The length of the CDR3 is 14 residues. Looked up from germline, CDR1 is SGHNT and CDR2 is YYREEE (reference sequence). CDR3 sequence (DNA): TGTGCCAGCAGCTTGGAACATATGAACACTGAAGCTTTCTTT. It is translated as CASSLEHMNTEAFF.

The gene calls are TRBV6-2 or TRBV6-3 and TRBJ1-1; D uncertain. Trimming took off 2 bases at V and 5 bases at J, with 9 bases between the two ends. The CDR3 contains 13 residues. The germline V gene has CDR1 MNHEY and CDR2 SVGEGT. This chain's CDR3 is CASSYVRGTEAFF. The CDR3 bases are TGTGCCAGCAGTTACGTACGCGGGACTGAAGCTTTCTTT.

Of note for this clone: At one end the junction does not follow the germline gene, possibly because of a read error. The rearrangement links TRBV4-2 to TRBJ1-2; D may be TRBD1 (5 bases). This CDR3 region has 16 residues. The germline V gene has CDR1 LGHNA and CDR2 YNFKEQ. The CDR3 sequence is CASSQGSRDFSYGYTF. The DNA of the CDR3 is TGTGCCAGCAGTCAAGGGTCCCGGGACTTCTCCTATGGCTACACCTTC.